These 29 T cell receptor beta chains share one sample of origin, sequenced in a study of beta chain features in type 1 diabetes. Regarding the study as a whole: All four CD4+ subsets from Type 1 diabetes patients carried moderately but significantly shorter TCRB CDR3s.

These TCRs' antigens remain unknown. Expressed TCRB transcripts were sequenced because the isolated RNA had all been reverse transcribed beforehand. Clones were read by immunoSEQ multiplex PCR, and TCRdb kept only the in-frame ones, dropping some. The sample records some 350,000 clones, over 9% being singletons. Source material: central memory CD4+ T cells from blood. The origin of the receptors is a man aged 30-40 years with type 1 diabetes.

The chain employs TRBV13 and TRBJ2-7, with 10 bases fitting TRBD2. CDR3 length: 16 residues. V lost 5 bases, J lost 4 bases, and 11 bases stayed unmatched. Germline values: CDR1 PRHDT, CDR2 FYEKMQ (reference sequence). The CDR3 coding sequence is TGTGCCAGCAGCCCTACGCAGCGGGAGGGTTTTTACGAGCAGTACTTC. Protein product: CASSPTQREGFYEQYF. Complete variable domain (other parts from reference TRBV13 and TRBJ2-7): AAGVIQSPRHLIKEKRETATLKCYPIPRHDTVYWYQQGPGQDPQFLISFYEKMQSDKGSIPDRFSAQQFSDYHSELNMSSLELGDSALYFCASSPTQREGFYEQYFGPGTRLTVT.

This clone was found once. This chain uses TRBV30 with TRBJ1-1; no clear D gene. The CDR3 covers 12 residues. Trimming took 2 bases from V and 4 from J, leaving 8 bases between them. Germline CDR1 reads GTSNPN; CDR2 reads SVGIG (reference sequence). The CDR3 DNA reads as TGTGCCTGGAGTCTGCGGATCACTGAAGCTTTCTTT. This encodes CAWSLRITEAFF.

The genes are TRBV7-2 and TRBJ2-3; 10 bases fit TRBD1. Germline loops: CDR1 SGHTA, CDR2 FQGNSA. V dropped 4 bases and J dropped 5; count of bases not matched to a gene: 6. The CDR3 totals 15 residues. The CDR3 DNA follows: TGTGCCAGCAGCTCCCGACAGGGGGCCAAAGATACGCAGTATTTT. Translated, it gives CASSSRQGAKDTQYF.

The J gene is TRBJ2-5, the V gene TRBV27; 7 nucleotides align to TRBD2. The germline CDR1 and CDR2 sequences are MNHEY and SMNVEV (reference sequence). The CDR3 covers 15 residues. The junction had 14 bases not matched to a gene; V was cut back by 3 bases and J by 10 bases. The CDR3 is CASSFGGTKPGNQYF. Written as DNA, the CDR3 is TGTGCCAGCAGTTTTGGCGGGACTAAACCCGGGAACCAGTACTTC.

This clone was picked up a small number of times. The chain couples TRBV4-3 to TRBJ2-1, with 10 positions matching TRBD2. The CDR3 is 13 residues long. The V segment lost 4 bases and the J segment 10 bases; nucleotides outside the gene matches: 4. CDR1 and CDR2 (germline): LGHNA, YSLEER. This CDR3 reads CASSRTSGSEQFF. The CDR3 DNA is TGCGCCAGCAGCCGGACTAGCGGATCCGAGCAGTTCTTC.

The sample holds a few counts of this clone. The CDR3 coding sequence is TGTGCCAGCAGCTCCCGAGGGTCAGCCCAAGAGACCCAGTACTTC. As protein: CASSSRGSAQETQYF. The V and J genes are TRBV9 and TRBJ2-5, with D perhaps matching TRBD2 (5 bases). Germline V gives CDR1 SGDLS, CDR2 YYNGEE. Trimming stripped 4 bases from V and 1 base from J, with 14 bases between. The CDR3 is made up of 15 amino acids.

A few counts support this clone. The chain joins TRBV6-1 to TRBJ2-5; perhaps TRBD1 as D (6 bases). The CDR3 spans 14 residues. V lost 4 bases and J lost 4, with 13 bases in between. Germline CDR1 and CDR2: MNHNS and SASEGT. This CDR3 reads CASSVTGNGETQYF. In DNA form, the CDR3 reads TGTGCCAGCAGTGTAACAGGGAATGGAGAGACCCAGTACTTC.

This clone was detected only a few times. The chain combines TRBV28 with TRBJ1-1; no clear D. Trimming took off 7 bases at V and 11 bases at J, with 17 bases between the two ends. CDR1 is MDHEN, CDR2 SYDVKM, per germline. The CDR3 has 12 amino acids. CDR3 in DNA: TGTGCCAGCACCCTAGGCTGGGGTTTGGCTTTCTTT. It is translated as CASTLGWGLAFF.

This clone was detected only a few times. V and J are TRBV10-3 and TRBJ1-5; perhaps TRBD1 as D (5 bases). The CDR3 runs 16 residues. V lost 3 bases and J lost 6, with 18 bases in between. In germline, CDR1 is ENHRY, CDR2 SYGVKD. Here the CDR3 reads CAISDLSGGVGQPQHF. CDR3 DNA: TGTGCCATCAGTGACCTATCAGGAGGGGTAGGTCAGCCCCAGCATTTT.

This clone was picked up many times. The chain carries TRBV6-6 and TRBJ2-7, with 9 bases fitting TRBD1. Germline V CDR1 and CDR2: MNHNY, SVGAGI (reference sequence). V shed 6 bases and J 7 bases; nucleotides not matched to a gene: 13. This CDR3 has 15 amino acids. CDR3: CASRRGQGASGEQYF. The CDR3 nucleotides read TGTGCCAGCAGGCGGGGACAGGGTGCCTCTGGGGAGCAGTACTTC.

CDR3 in amino acids: CASSSPGRRSSYEQYF. The CDR3 DNA reads TGTGCCAGCAGCTCCCCGGGGCGAAGGAGCTCCTACGAGCAGTACTTC. V and J are TRBV5-5 and TRBJ2-7, with D perhaps being TRBD1 or TRBD2 (5 bases each). Germline V gives CDR1 SGHKS, CDR2 YYEKEE (reference sequence). V lost 3 bases and J lost 0, with 16 bases in between. The CDR3 has 16 amino acids.

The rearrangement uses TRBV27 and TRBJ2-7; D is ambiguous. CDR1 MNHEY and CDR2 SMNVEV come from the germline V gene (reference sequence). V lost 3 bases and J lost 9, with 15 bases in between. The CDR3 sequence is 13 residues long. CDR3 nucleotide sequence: TGTGCCAGCAGTTTGTCCCAGGACCAAAGGCAGTACTTC. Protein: CASSLSQDQRQYF.

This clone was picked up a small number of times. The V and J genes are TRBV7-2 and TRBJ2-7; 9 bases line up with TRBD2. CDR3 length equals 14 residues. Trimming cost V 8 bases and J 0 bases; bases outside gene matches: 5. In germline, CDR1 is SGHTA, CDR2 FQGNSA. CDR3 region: CASGLAGASYEQYF. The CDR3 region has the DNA TGTGCCAGCGGATTAGCGGGAGCCTCCTACGAGCAGTACTTC.

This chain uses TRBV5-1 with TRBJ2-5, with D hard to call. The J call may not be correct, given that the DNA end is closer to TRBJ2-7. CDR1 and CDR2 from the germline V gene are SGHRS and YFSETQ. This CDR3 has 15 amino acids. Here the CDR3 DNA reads TGCGCCAGCAGCTTAGGATTGACAACCACCTACGAGCAGTACTTC. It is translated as CASSLGLTTTYEQYF.

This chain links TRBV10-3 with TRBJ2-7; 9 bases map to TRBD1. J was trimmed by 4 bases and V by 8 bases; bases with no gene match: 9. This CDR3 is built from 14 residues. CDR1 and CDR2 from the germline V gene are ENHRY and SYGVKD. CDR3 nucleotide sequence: TGTGCCATCGGATTCTCGGACAGGGGTTACGAGCAGTACTTC. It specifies CAIGFSDRGYEQYF.

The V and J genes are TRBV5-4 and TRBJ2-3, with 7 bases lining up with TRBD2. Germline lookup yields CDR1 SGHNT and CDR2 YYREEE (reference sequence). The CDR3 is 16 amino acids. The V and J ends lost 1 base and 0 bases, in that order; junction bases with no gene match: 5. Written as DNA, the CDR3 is TGTGCCAGCAGCTTGCAGGGACTACCAAGCACAGATACGCAGTATTTT. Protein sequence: CASSLQGLPSTDTQYF.

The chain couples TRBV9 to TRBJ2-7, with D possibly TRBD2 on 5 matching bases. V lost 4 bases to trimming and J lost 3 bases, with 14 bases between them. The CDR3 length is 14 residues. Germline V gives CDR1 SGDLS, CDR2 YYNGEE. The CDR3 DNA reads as TGTGCCAGCAGCCGAAGGGTGGGAGTCTACGAGCAGTACTTC. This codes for CASSRRVGVYEQYF.

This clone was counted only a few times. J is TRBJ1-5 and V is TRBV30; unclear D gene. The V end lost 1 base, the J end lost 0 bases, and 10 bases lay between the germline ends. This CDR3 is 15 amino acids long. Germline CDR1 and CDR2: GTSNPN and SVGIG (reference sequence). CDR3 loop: CAWSEAQSSNQPQHF. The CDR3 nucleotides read TGTGCCTGGAGTGAGGCACAGAGTAGCAATCAGCCCCAGCATTTT.

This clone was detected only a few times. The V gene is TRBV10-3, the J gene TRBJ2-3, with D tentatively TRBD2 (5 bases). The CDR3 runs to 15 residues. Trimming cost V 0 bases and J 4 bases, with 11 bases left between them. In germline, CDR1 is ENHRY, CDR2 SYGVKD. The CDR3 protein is CAISESEGVSDTQYF. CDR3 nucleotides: TGTGCCATCAGTGAGTCCGAGGGTGTGTCAGATACGCAGTATTTT.

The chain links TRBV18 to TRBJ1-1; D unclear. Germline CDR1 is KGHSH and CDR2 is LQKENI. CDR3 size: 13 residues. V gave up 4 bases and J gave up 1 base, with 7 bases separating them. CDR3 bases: TGTGCCAGCTCACTCCCTCCGAACACTGAAGCTTTCTTT. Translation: CASSLPPNTEAFF.

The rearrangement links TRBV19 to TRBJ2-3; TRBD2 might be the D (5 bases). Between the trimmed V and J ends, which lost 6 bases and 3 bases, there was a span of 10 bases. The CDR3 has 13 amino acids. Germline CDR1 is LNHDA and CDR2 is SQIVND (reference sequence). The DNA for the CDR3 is TGTGCCAGTAGGCCACAGCGGACAGATACGCAGTATTTT. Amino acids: CASRPQRTDTQYF. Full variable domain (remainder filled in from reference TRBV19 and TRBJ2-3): DGGITQSPKYLFRKEGQNVTLSCEQNLNHDAMYWYRQDPGQGLRLIYYSQIVNDFQKGDIAEGYSVSREKKESFPLTVTSAQKNPTAFYLCASRPQRTDTQYFGPGTRLTVL.

CDR3 coding DNA: TGCAGCGTTGAGGAGGGGGCTTGGGATGAGCAGTTCTTC. This sequence encodes CSVEEGAWDEQFF. The V call is TRBV29-1, the J call TRBJ2-1, with a possible D match to TRBD1 (7 bases). The CDR3 extends over 13 amino acids. V was pared by 3 bases and J by 8 bases, with 14 bases between. The V gene's germline CDR1 is SQVTM and CDR2 ANQGSEA.

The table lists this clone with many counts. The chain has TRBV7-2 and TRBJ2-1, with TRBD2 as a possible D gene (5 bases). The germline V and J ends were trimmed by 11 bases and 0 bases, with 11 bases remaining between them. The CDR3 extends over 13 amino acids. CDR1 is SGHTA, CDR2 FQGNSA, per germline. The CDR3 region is CAGERSSYNEQFF. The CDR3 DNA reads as TGTGCCGGCGAGCGGAGCTCCTACAATGAGCAGTTCTTC.

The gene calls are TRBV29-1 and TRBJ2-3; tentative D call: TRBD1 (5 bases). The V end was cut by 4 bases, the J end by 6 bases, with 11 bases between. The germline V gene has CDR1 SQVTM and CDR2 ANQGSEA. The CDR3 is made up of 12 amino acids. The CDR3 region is CSVVKGMDTQYF. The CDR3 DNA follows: TGCAGCGTTGTAAAGGGGATGGATACGCAGTATTTT.

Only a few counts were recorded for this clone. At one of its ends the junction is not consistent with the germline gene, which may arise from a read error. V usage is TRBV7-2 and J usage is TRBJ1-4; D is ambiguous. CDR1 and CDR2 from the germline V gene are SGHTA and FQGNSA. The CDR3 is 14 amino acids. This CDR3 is CASSQEAGREKLFF. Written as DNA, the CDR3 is TGCGCCAGCAGCCAAGAGGCGGGCAGGGAAAAACTGTTTTTT. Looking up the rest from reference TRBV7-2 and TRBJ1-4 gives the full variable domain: GAGVSQSPSNKVTEKGKDVELRCDPISGHTALYWYRQSLGQGLEFLIYFQGNSAPDKSGLPSDRFSAERTGGSVSTLTIQRTQQEDSAVYLCASSQEAGREKLFFGSGTQLSVL.

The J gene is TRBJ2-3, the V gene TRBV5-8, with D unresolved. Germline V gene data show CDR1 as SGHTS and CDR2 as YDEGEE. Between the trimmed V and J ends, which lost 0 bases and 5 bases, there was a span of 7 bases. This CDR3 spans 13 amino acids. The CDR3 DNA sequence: TGTGCCAGCAGCTTGGCCGGCGTAGATACGCAGTATTTT. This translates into CASSLAGVDTQYF. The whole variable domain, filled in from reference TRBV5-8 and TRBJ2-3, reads EAGVTQSPTHLIKTRGQQATLRCSPISGHTSVYWYQQALGLGLQFLLWYDEGEERNRGNFPPRFSGRQFPNYSSELNVNALELEDSALYLCASSLAGVDTQYFGPGTRLTVL.

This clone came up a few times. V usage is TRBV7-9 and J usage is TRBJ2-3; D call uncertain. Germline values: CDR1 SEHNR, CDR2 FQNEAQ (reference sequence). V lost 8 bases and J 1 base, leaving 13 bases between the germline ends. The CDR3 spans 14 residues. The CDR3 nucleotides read TGTGCCAGCTCGGACGGTGGGGGCACAGATACGCAGTATTTT. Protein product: CASSDGGGTDTQYF.

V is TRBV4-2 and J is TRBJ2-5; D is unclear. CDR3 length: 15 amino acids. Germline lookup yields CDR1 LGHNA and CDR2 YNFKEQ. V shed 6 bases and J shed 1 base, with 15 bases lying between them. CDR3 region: CASSGVTLSQETQYF. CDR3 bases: TGTGCCAGCAGTGGGGTGACTCTGAGCCAAGAGACCCAGTACTTC.

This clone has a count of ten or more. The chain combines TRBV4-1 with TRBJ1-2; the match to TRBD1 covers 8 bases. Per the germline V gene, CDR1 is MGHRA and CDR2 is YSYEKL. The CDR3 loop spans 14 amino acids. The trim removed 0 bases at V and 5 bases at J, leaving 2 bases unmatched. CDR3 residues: CASSQEQGAYGYTF. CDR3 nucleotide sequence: TGCGCCAGCAGCCAAGAGCAGGGGGCATATGGCTACACCTTC.